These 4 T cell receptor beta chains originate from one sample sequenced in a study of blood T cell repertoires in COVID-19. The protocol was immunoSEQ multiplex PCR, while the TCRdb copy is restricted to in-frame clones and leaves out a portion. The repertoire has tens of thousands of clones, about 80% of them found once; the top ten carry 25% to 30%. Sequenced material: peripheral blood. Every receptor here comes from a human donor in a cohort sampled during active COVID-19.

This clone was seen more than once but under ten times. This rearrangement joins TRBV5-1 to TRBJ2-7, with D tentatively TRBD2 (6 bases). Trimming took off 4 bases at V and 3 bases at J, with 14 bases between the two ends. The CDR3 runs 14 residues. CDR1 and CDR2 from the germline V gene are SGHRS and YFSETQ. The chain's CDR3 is CASSVGGKSYEQYF. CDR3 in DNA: TGCGCCAGCAGCGTCGGCGGGAAAAGCTACGAGCAGTACTTC.

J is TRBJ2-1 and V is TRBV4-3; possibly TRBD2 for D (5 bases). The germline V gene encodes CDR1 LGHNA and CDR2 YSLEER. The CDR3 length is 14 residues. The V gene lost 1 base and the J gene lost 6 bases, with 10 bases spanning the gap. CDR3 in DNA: TGCGCCAGCAGCCAAGCGAGGGAACGCAATGAGCAGTTCTTC. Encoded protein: CASSQARERNEQFF.

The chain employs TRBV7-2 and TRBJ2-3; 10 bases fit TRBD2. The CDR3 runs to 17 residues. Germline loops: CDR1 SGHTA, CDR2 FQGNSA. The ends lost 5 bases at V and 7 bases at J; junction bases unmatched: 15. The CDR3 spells CASSNRLAGHPFHTQYF. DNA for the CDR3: TGTGCCAGCAGCAACAGACTAGCGGGCCACCCATTCCATACGCAGTATTTT.

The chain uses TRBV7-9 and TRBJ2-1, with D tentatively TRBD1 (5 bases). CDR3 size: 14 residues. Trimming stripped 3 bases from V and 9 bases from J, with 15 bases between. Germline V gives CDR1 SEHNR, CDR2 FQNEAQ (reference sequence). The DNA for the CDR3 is TGTGCCAGCAGCTTCCCAGAAGGGGCTGCTGAGCAGTTCTTC. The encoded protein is CASSFPEGAAEQFF.